The 25 T cell receptor beta chains below all came from one sample that was sequenced in a study of CD8 T cells in Susac syndrome. The RNA, about 0.45 to 1 ug, was put through reverse transcription using random hexamers. Via MiXCR, TCRdb re-called the immunoSEQ multiplex PCR reads, giving one row per CDR3 protein. The sample consists of some 200,000 distinct CDR3 sequences, about 95% of them appearing once. Material for sequencing was CD4+ T cells from PBMCs. The receptors come from a human donor with multiple sclerosis.

The chain links TRBV20-1 to TRBJ2-4; D is unclear. V lost 5 bases and J lost 0, with 8 bases in between. CDR1 DFQATT and CDR2 SNEGSKA come from the germline V gene (reference sequence). The CDR3 extends over 13 amino acids. The CDR3 loop reads CSARSQAKNIQYF. CDR3 nucleotides: TGCAGTGCTCGTAGCCAAGCCAAAAACATTCAGTACTTC.

This chain connects TRBV3-1 to TRBJ2-7; 10 bases fit TRBD2. Germline V gives CDR1 LGHDT, CDR2 YNNKEL (reference sequence). Trimming removed 4 bases from V and 1 base from J; junction bases left unmatched: 4. This CDR3 is 15 amino acids long. CDR3 loop: CASSLIAGGSYEQYF. The CDR3 coding sequence is TGTGCCAGCAGCCTGATAGCGGGAGGTTCCTACGAGCAGTACTTC.

The chain carries TRBV7-2 and TRBJ1-1, with D maybe TRBD1 (6 bases). Trimming took off 9 bases at V and 8 bases at J, with 19 bases between the two ends. Germline values: CDR1 SGHTA, CDR2 FQGNSA. The CDR3 extends over 13 amino acids. The CDR3 spells CASTLDSTKEAFF. For the CDR3, the DNA is TGTGCCAGTACTTTGGACAGCACAAAAGAAGCTTTCTTT.

The V and J genes are TRBV11-2 and TRBJ2-1; D not resolved. CDR1 is SGHAT and CDR2 is FQNNGV in the germline V gene. CDR3 length: 15 amino acids. Between the trimmed V and J ends, which lost 0 bases and 4 bases, there was a span of 10 bases. CDR3 bases: TGTGCCAGCAGCTTAGACAGGAGTAATTACAATGAGCAGTTCTTC. Amino acid sequence: CASSLDRSNYNEQFF. The variable domain in full, completed from reference TRBV11-2 and TRBJ2-1, reads EAGVAQSPRYKIIEKRQSVAFWCNPISGHATLYWYQQILGQGPKLLIQFQNNGVVDDSQLPKDRFSAERLKGVDSTLKIQPAKLEDSAVYLCASSLDRSNYNEQFFGPGTRLTVL.

This chain links TRBV3-1 with TRBJ1-1; a possible D gene is TRBD1 (6 bases). In germline, CDR1 is LGHDT, CDR2 YNNKEL (reference sequence). V was cut by 6 bases and J by 3 bases, with 14 bases left in between. The CDR3 is 14 residues long. The chain's CDR3 is CASSARDTHTEAFF. Written as DNA, the CDR3 is TGTGCCAGCAGTGCTAGGGACACCCACACTGAAGCTTTCTTT.

The chain carries TRBV9 and TRBJ1-2; tentative D call: TRBD1 (5 bases). This CDR3 comprises 13 residues. CDR1 and CDR2 (germline): SGDLS, YYNGEE. V gave up 0 bases and J gave up 8 bases, with 11 bases separating them. CDR3 sequence: CASSVGPGDGYTF. The CDR3 nucleotides read TGTGCCAGCAGCGTAGGTCCCGGGGACGGCTACACCTTC. The variable domain in full, completed from reference TRBV9 and TRBJ1-2, reads DSGVTQTPKHLITATGQRVTLRCSPRSGDLSVYWYQQSLDQGLQFLIQYYNGEERAKGNILERFSAQQFPDLHSELNLSSLELGDSALYFCASSVGPGDGYTFGSGTRLTVV.

V and J are TRBV5-1 and TRBJ2-1; the match to TRBD2 covers 7 bases. The trim removed 0 bases at V and 3 bases at J, leaving 9 bases unmatched. The germline CDR1 and CDR2 sequences are SGHRS and YFSETQ. The CDR3 covers 17 residues. CDR3 nucleotide sequence: TGCGCCAGCAGCTTGGTGGGCGGGAGCGGCGGCTACAATGAGCAGTTCTTC. Translating gives CASSLVGGSGGYNEQFF.

The CDR3 sequence is CASSLDLNYGYTF. The DNA of the CDR3 is TGTGCCAGCAGCTTAGACCTTAACTATGGCTACACCTTC. The chain has TRBV7-9 and TRBJ1-2; no firm D call. Trimming took 1 base from V and 1 from J, leaving 4 bases between them. The CDR3 has 13 residues. CDR1 and CDR2 from the germline V gene are SEHNR and FQNEAQ (reference sequence).

The V gene is TRBV4-1, the J gene TRBJ2-1; D ambiguous. The CDR3 sequence is 13 residues long. With 3 bases removed from V and 4 bases from J, the gap between germline ends came to 7 bases. Germline V CDR1 and CDR2: MGHRA, YSYEKL. CDR3 loop: CASSHRRYNEQFF. The CDR3 coding sequence is TGCGCCAGCAGCCATAGAAGGTACAATGAGCAGTTCTTC.

This clonotype showed up just once. The chain combines TRBV20-1 with TRBJ2-1; the match to TRBD2 covers 8 bases. Germline CDR1 and CDR2: DFQATT and SNEGSKA (reference sequence). V lost 5 bases, J lost 7 bases, and 10 bases stayed unmatched. The CDR3 loop spans 14 amino acids. CDR3 in amino acids: CSASRPGGGNEQFF. The CDR3 bases are TGCAGTGCTTCCCGCCCCGGGGGGGGGAATGAGCAGTTCTTC.

This chain joins TRBV6-5 and TRBJ2-2; possibly TRBD2 for D (5 bases). V shed 2 bases and J shed 1 base, with 14 bases lying between them. The germline gives CDR1 MNHEY, CDR2 SVGAGI. The CDR3 runs 17 residues. CDR3: CASSYVAGLLNTGELFF. The CDR3 DNA is TGTGCCAGCAGTTACGTGGCAGGACTGCTGAACACCGGGGAGCTGTTTTTT.

The CDR3 DNA reads as TGCAGTGCCTCGACTAGCGGTCAAGAGACCCAGTACTTC. Its translation: CSASTSGQETQYF. V gene TRBV20-1 combines with J gene TRBJ2-5; 9 nucleotides match TRBD2. The V gene end was trimmed by 6 bases and the J gene end by 2 bases; junction bases not matched to a gene: 4. The CDR3 consists of 13 residues. Germline V gives CDR1 DFQATT, CDR2 SNEGSKA (reference sequence).

The chain combines TRBV20-1 with TRBJ1-1; possibly TRBD1 for D (6 bases). CDR3 size: 14 residues. V was pared by 5 bases and J by 3 bases, with 16 bases between. The germline CDR1 and CDR2 sequences are DFQATT and SNEGSKA (reference sequence). The CDR3 here is CSAPSGGGHTEAFF. As DNA, the CDR3 is TGCAGTGCTCCCTCTGGTGGGGGGCACACTGAAGCTTTCTTT.

V gene TRBV6-5 combines with J gene TRBJ2-7; 11 bases agree with TRBD2. Trimming cost V 3 bases and J 9 bases; bases outside gene matches: 4. This CDR3 contains 13 residues. CDR1 MNHEY and CDR2 SVGAGI come from the germline V gene. CDR3 bases: TGTGCCAGCAGTTATAGCGGGAGGGCCGGGCAGTACTTC. Translation gives CASSYSGRAGQYF.

CDR3 amino acids: CATSSQLNTEAFF. The CDR3 region has the DNA TGTGCCACCAGCTCGCAGCTGAACACTGAAGCTTTCTTT. The J gene is TRBJ1-1, the V gene TRBV15, with D uncertain. CDR1 is LNHNV and CDR2 is YYDKDF in the germline V gene (reference sequence). This CDR3 spans 13 amino acids. The V gene lost 5 bases and the J gene lost 0 bases, with 7 bases spanning the gap.

This clonotype was recorded only once. V usage is TRBV4-1 and J usage is TRBJ1-2, with 8 bases identical to TRBD1. CDR3 length: 13 amino acids. Trimming took 1 base from V and 6 from J; bases not matched to a gene: 1. In germline, CDR1 is MGHRA, CDR2 YSYEKL. As DNA, the CDR3 is TGCGCCAGCAGCCAAGCGACAGGGGATGGCTACACCTTC. Protein: CASSQATGDGYTF.

CDR3 in DNA: TGTGCCAGCAGTTTGGGGAGGCAGTACTTC. Translation: CASSLGRQYF. The chain carries TRBV28 and TRBJ2-7, with D perhaps matching TRBD2 (5 bases). The CDR3 consists of 10 residues. Between the trimmed V and J ends, which lost 3 bases and 9 bases, there was a span of 6 bases. From germline, CDR1 is MDHEN and CDR2 SYDVKM.

This sequence joins TRBV10-3 and TRBJ2-3, with D unclear. In germline, CDR1 is ENHRY, CDR2 SYGVKD. Trimming removed 4 bases at V and 0 bases at J, with 2 bases between. The CDR3 extends over 12 amino acids. The CDR3, as DNA: TGTGCCATCAGTGGCAGCACAGATACGCAGTATTTT. Its protein product is CAISGSTDTQYF.

This sequence joins TRBV30 and TRBJ1-3, with D hard to call. Germline V lookup: CDR1 GTSNPN, CDR2 SVGIG (reference sequence). This CDR3 is built from 11 residues. Trimming cost V 1 base and J 4 bases, with 2 bases left between them. The CDR3 loop reads CAWSGGNTIYF. CDR3 coding DNA: TGTGCCTGGAGTGGAGGAAACACCATATATTTT.

The gene calls are TRBV9 and TRBJ2-1, with D tentatively TRBD1 (5 bases). Germline V lookup: CDR1 SGDLS, CDR2 YYNGEE. CDR3 length: 15 amino acids. Trimming removed 0 bases from V and 3 bases from J, with 10 bases in between. The CDR3 loop reads CASSVEAGFYNEQFF. The CDR3 DNA is TGTGCCAGCAGCGTAGAAGCAGGGTTCTACAATGAGCAGTTCTTC.

V gene TRBV3-1 combines with J gene TRBJ2-7, with 7 bases matching TRBD1. Germline CDR1 LGHDT, CDR2 YNNKEL (reference sequence). The CDR3 has 14 residues. J gave up 5 bases and V 4 bases, and 8 bases lay outside the gene matches. The CDR3 is CASSPWDRAHEQYF. The CDR3 DNA sequence: TGTGCCAGCAGCCCATGGGACAGAGCGCACGAGCAGTACTTC.

The chain links TRBV11-2 to TRBJ1-1; the D gene is possibly TRBD1 (6 bases). Trimming cost V 11 bases and J 4 bases, with 14 bases left between them. The CDR3 has 12 amino acids. From germline, CDR1 is SGHAT and CDR2 FQNNGV. The CDR3 DNA is TGTGCCGTAAAGGGGGAGGGCACTGAAGCTTTCTTT. Residues: CAVKGEGTEAFF.

This clonotype was detected only once. This rearrangement joins TRBV12-5 to TRBJ2-7, with TRBD1 matching 9 bases. The junction had 12 bases not matched to a gene; V was cut back by 4 bases and J by 5 bases. The CDR3 spans 16 residues. The germline V gene encodes CDR1 LGHNT and CDR2 FRNRAP. CDR3 coding DNA: TGTGCTAGTGGTTCGCCTCTCCGGGACAGGGACAACGAGCAGTACTTC. This encodes CASGSPLRDRDNEQYF.

The chain couples TRBV24-1 to TRBJ1-1, with D possibly being TRBD1 (5 bases). The V and J ends lost 2 bases and 1 base respectively, with 10 bases between them. This CDR3 has 15 amino acids. The V gene's germline CDR1 is KGHDR and CDR2 SFDVKD. The CDR3 region has the DNA TGTGCCACCAGTGATTCCCGGGGGGGGAACACTGAAGCTTTCTTT. Translated: CATSDSRGGNTEAFF.

The rearrangement links TRBV2 to TRBJ2-4; TRBD2 matches at 8 bases. With V trimmed by 7 bases and J by 4 bases, 6 bases remained unmatched. The CDR3 spans 14 residues. The germline V gene encodes CDR1 SNHLY and CDR2 FYNNEI. CDR3 bases: TGTGCCAGCATTTCCGGGAGGGGGAAAAACATTCAGTACTTC. This codes for CASISGRGKNIQYF.